Reported below is one T cell receptor (beta chain). Its antigen is not known. The data were taken from a study of cytomegalovirus exposure and HLA in healthy donors. Study-level points and caveats: Subsequent analysis revealed that first-cohort TCR clusters tended to co-occur in the 110 or so validation repertoires.

Clones were read by immunoSEQ multiplex PCR, and TCRdb kept only the in-frame ones, dropping some. The data contain under 300,000 clones, almost 90% of them singletons. V was clipped by 0 bases and J by 4 bases, with 7 bases between them. The CDR3 spans 13 residues. CDR1 is GTSNPN, CDR2 SVGIG, per germline (reference sequence). Input material: PBMCs. This rearrangement joins TRBV30 to TRBJ1-3, with a tentative D call TRBD1 (6 bases). The receptor was isolated from a woman under 30 in good health and CMV-seronegative. The CDR3 protein is CAWSVQGGNTIYF. The CDR3 DNA follows: TGTGCCTGGAGTGTACAGGGAGGAAACACCATATATTTT.